These 20 T cell receptor beta chains came from one sample sequenced in a study of T cells in Graves' hyperthyroidism and ophthalmopathy. The TCR beta CDR3 regions underwent amplification using RNA transcripts as the source. The study used the HTBI primer set for a first-round RT-PCR of the TCR CDR3. TCRdb ran MiXCR on the multiplex PCR reads and lists one entry per CDR3 protein. The table shows about 700,000 distinct CDR3 sequences, with about 14% occurring only once. Sequenced input: blood. All receptors come from a woman aged 18-29 years with Graves' hyperthyroidism.

This clonotype was observed a handful of times. The chain carries TRBV12-3 or TRBV12-4 and TRBJ2-7, with TRBD1 matching over 7 bases. The CDR3 totals 14 residues. Trimming at V came to 6 bases and at J to 5 bases, leaving 10 bases not matched to a gene. CDR3: CASRPGDSIHEQYF. The DNA of the CDR3 is TGTGCCAGCAGGCCTGGGGACAGCATCCACGAGCAGTACTTC.

In regard to this clonotype: A much larger clone lies a single base off, so this may be a read error. This chain uses TRBV27 with TRBJ1-5; D is unresolved. CDR3 length: 15 amino acids. Germline values: CDR1 MNHEY, CDR2 SMNVEV (reference sequence). The CDR3 DNA sequence: TGTGTCAGCAGTTTATTACCGGGAGTGGATCAGCCCCAGCATTTT. Its protein is CVSSLLPGVDQPQHF.

The chain combines TRBV7-9 with TRBJ2-3; 8 bases align to TRBD1. Germline V gene lookup returns CDR1 SEHNR and CDR2 FQNEAQ (reference sequence). This CDR3 comprises 16 residues. V lost 5 bases to trimming and J lost 5 bases; unmatched junction nucleotides: 12. The CDR3 protein is CASSPRTGSMVDTQYF. The CDR3 nucleotides are TGTGCCAGCAGCCCCCGGACAGGGAGTATGGTAGATACGCAGTATTTT.

Many counts were recorded for this clonotype. The V and J genes are TRBV3-1 and TRBJ2-5; tentative D call: TRBD1 (6 bases). The V end lost 1 base, the J end lost 7 bases, and 7 bases lay between the germline ends. Germline V gives CDR1 LGHDT, CDR2 YNNKEL (reference sequence). This CDR3 contains 12 residues. The CDR3 is CASSQVRGTQYF. The CDR3 nucleotides read TGTGCCAGCAGCCAAGTCAGGGGGACCCAGTACTTC.

The genes are TRBV3-1 and TRBJ2-7; D is uncertain. CDR3 length: 14 amino acids. Germline loops: CDR1 LGHDT, CDR2 YNNKEL (reference sequence). V lost 3 bases and J 7 bases, leaving 16 bases between the germline ends. The CDR3 is CASSQGTTRYEQYF. DNA for the CDR3: TGTGCCAGCAGCCAGGGAACTACGAGGTATGAGCAGTACTTC.

This clonotype was observed at least ten times. V gene TRBV6-1 combines with J gene TRBJ1-6, with 12 positions matching TRBD1. The CDR3 has 16 amino acids. After removal of 5 bases from V and 8 bases from J, the junction contained 7 bases not matched to a gene. CDR1 and CDR2 (germline): MNHNS, SASEGT. CDR3 residues: CASSPGTGGNDSPLHF. The CDR3, as DNA: TGTGCCAGCAGTCCGGGGACAGGGGGCAACGATTCACCCCTCCACTTT.

This sequence joins TRBV12-3 or TRBV12-4 and TRBJ1-1; weak D call: TRBD1 (5 bases). Between the trimmed V and J ends, which lost 6 bases and 3 bases, there was a span of 26 bases. This CDR3 region has 18 residues. The CDR3 bases are TGTGCCAGCAGCCTTTTGGGGCCGGACCGAAGAGGGTACACTGAAGCTTTCTTT. The encoded protein is CASSLLGPDRRGYTEAFF.

The table lists this clonotype with many counts. J is TRBJ1-1 and V is TRBV2; D gene ambiguous. Looked up from germline, CDR1 is SNHLY and CDR2 is FYNNEI. This CDR3 region has 17 residues. V lost 1 base and J lost 2, with 17 bases in between. The CDR3 loop reads CASSEGFMGSSNTEAFF. The CDR3 DNA reads as TGTGCCAGCAGTGAAGGTTTTATGGGGTCTTCTAACACTGAAGCTTTCTTT.

The V gene is TRBV6-2 or TRBV6-3, the J gene TRBJ1-1; 9 nucleotides match TRBD1. CDR1 is MNHEY and CDR2 is SVGEGT in the germline V gene. The CDR3 is 14 residues long. J was trimmed by 11 bases and V by 6 bases; bases with no gene match: 13. This chain's CDR3 is CASRERDRDMDAFF. The CDR3, as DNA: TGTGCCAGCAGGGAACGGGACAGGGATATGGACGCTTTCTTT.

This clonotype has a count of ten or more. The J gene is TRBJ2-7, the V gene TRBV11-2; 9 nucleotides line up with TRBD2. The CDR3 length is 14 residues. V shed 6 bases, J shed 3 bases, and the junction held 6 bases outside the gene matches. Germline-derived CDR1 and CDR2 are SGHAT and FQNNGV. The CDR3 nucleotides read TGTGCCAGCAGATTGCGCGGGAGGGGCTACGAGCAGTACTTC. It specifies CASRLRGRGYEQYF. The whole variable domain, remainder taken from reference TRBV11-2 and TRBJ2-7, is EAGVAQSPRYKIIEKRQSVAFWCNPISGHATLYWYQQILGQGPKLLIQFQNNGVVDDSQLPKDRFSAERLKGVDSTLKIQPAKLEDSAVYLCASRLRGRGYEQYFGPGTRLTVT.

The V gene is TRBV19, the J gene TRBJ1-4; D gene ambiguous. The CDR3 runs 16 residues. Trimming pared 4 bases from V and 2 bases from J, leaving 14 bases between. From germline, CDR1 is LNHDA and CDR2 SQIVND (reference sequence). This CDR3 is CASSTTTRGTNEKLFF. CDR3 DNA sequence: TGTGCCAGTAGTACAACGACAAGAGGCACTAATGAAAAACTGTTTTTT. Full variable domain (outside the CDR3, taken from reference TRBV19 and TRBJ1-4): DGGITQSPKYLFRKEGQNVTLSCEQNLNHDAMYWYRQDPGQGLRLIYYSQIVNDFQKGDIAEGYSVSREKKESFPLTVTSAQKNPTAFYLCASSTTTRGTNEKLFFGSGTQLSVL.

This clonotype was seen more than once but under ten times. The gene calls are TRBV6-1 and TRBJ2-5, with D possibly called TRBD1 or TRBD2 (5 bases each). Germline V CDR1 and CDR2: MNHNS, SASEGT. The CDR3 is made up of 13 amino acids. V dropped 6 bases and J dropped 4 bases, with 12 bases sitting between them. As DNA, the CDR3 is TGTGCCAGCAGAACCGAGGGGCGAGAGACCCAGTACTTC. Translated, it gives CASRTEGRETQYF.

This clonotype has just a few counts. This chain uses TRBV29-1 with TRBJ2-1, with D perhaps given as TRBD1 or TRBD2 (7 bases each). The germline V gene has CDR1 SQVTM and CDR2 ANQGSEA. V gave up 8 bases and J gave up 8 bases, with 22 bases separating them. This CDR3 is 14 amino acids long. This CDR3 is CSSTGTPTSYEQFF. The CDR3 nucleotides read TGCAGCTCGACAGGGACCCCGACTAGCTATGAGCAGTTCTTC.

This clonotype has only a few counts. This rearrangement joins TRBV6-2 or TRBV6-3 to TRBJ2-7, with 7 bases aligning to TRBD1. Germline V gene sequence: CDR1 MNHEY, CDR2 SVGEGT. The CDR3 length is 16 residues. Losses at the gene ends were 2 bases for V and 1 base for J; bases not matched to a gene: 8. Here the CDR3 reads CASSYPLGGTSYEQYF. CDR3 sequence (DNA): TGTGCCAGCAGTTACCCCCTAGGGGGCACATCCTACGAGCAGTACTTC.

This clonotype was detected only a few times. CDR3 DNA: TGCGCCAGCAGCACCAAGATACTACCGGGACAGGGTGAGCAGTACTTC. Encoded protein: CASSTKILPGQGEQYF. The J gene is TRBJ2-7, the V gene TRBV4-1; 9 bases match TRBD1. This CDR3 has 16 amino acids. CDR1 and CDR2 from the germline V gene are MGHRA and YSYEKL. J was trimmed by 7 bases and V by 5 bases; bases with no gene match: 15.

This clonotype was counted many times. The chain is built from TRBV3-1 and TRBJ1-6; unclear D gene. The CDR3 runs 13 residues. CDR1 is LGHDT and CDR2 is YNNKEL in the germline V gene (reference sequence). Between the trimmed V and J ends, which lost 5 bases and 5 bases, there was a span of 7 bases. CDR3 region: CASSLENNSPLHF. The CDR3 DNA sequence: TGTGCCAGCAGCTTAGAAAATAATTCACCCCTCCACTTT. The variable domain in full, completed from reference TRBV3-1 and TRBJ1-6, reads DTAVSQTPKYLVTQMGNDKSIKCEQNLGHDTMYWYKQDSKKFLKIMFSYNNKELIINETVPNRFSPKSPDKAHLNLHINSLELGDSAVYFCASSLENNSPLHFGNGTRLTVT.

This clonotype turned up a few times. This rearrangement joins TRBV30 to TRBJ2-1; D remains ambiguous. CDR3 size: 12 residues. The germline CDR1 and CDR2 sequences are GTSNPN and SVGIG (reference sequence). V was clipped by 3 bases and J by 4 bases, with 7 bases between them. The DNA for the CDR3 is TGTGCCTGGAGGCATCCTTACAATGAGCAGTTCTTC. It translates to CAWRHPYNEQFF.

A few counts support this clonotype. V is TRBV7-2 and J is TRBJ2-2, with D perhaps TRBD2 (5 bases). The CDR3 length is 16 residues. Trimming removed 1 base at V and 7 bases at J, with 16 bases between. Germline CDR1 and CDR2: SGHTA and FQGNSA. CDR3 in amino acids: CASSLVPGKSGGELFF. CDR3 nucleotides: TGTGCCAGCAGCTTAGTTCCGGGAAAATCGGGCGGGGAGCTGTTTTTT.

This clonotype was seen at least ten times. The rearrangement uses TRBV5-1 and TRBJ1-1; no firm D call. CDR3 length: 15 residues. Germline loops: CDR1 SGHRS, CDR2 YFSETQ. The germline V and J ends were trimmed by 0 bases and 3 bases, with 12 bases remaining between them. The CDR3 loop is CASSLDFGSDTEAFF. CDR3 coding DNA: TGCGCCAGCAGCTTGGATTTTGGTTCGGACACTGAAGCTTTCTTT.

This clonotype was picked up a small number of times. This chain connects TRBV5-5 to TRBJ1-3; no firm D call. There are 16 residues in the CDR3. Germline V gene lookup returns CDR1 SGHKS and CDR2 YYEKEE (reference sequence). Trimming took off 0 bases at V and 0 bases at J, with 10 bases between the two ends. The CDR3 DNA reads as TGTGCCAGCAGCTTGGTCTCCAGCAGCTCTGGAAACACCATATATTTT. It translates to CASSLVSSSSGNTIYF.